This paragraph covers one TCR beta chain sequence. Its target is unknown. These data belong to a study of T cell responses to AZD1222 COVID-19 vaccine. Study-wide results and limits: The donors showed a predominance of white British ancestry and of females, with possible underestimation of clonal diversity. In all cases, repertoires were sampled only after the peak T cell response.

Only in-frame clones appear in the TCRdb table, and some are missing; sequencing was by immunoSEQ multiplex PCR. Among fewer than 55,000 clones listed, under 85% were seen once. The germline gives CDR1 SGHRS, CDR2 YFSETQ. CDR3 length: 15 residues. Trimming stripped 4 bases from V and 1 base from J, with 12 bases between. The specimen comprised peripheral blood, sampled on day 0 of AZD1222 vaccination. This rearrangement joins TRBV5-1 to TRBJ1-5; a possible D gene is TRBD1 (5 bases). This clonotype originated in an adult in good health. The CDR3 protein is CASSPNGGSNQPQHF. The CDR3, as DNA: TGCGCCAGCAGCCCTAATGGGGGGAGCAATCAGCCCCAGCATTTT.